One TCR beta chain is described in this entry. Its antigen remains unknown. Only in-frame clones appear in the TCRdb table, and some are missing; sequencing was by immunoSEQ multiplex PCR. The data show 45,000 to 75,000 clones, over 70% seen once. The data were taken from a study of pediatric ulcerative colitis. General study results and limits: Acute severe colitis showed lower rectal diversity from clonal expansions. Ulcerative colitis patients shared more blood-rectal clones than controls. All ulcerative colitis patients, but no controls, carried a couple of rectal clonotypes. Substantially fewer templates came from a couple of patients' blood samples.

V was clipped by 4 bases and J by 5 bases, with 12 bases between them. The CDR3 loop spans 14 amino acids. Per germline, CDR1 MNHEY and CDR2 SMNVEV (reference sequence). This receptor was identified in a boy aged 5-17 years who was a control in a study of pediatric ulcerative colitis. The source material was blood. This chain joins TRBV27 and TRBJ1-5; D may be TRBD1 (6 bases). Written as DNA, the CDR3 is TGTGCCAGCAGTTCCGGACAGCCGGATCAGCCCCAGCATTTT. Protein: CASSSGQPDQPQHF.